This TCR beta chain was profiled in a study of T cell responses to AZD1222 COVID-19 vaccine. Notes on this clone: Its antigen is not identified.

Assay: immunoSEQ multiplex PCR; the TCRdb copy retains only in-frame clones and omits some. This table has over 100,000 clones, about 89% appearing once. V lost 10 bases, J lost 6 bases, and 10 bases lay in between. The CDR3 length is 12 residues. Study-wide findings and caveats: Targeting of unmutated variant regions was reportedly seen in nearly half of spike-specific TCRs. Spike as a whole was targeted by vaccine-associated CD4 TCRs, dominant at 160-218 and 743-854. Clonal diversity was possibly underestimated, and white British individuals and females predominated among donors. Just six AZD1222 recipients were seropositive at baseline.

The rearrangement uses TRBV23-1 and TRBJ1-6, with D possibly TRBD1 on 5 matching bases. TRBV23-1 is known as an ORF, though its function is uncertain. The TCR originated in an adult in good health. The sample here was peripheral blood, taken on day 0 of AZD1222 vaccination. CDR3 sequence reads: CATPGFNSPLHF. The CDR3 coding sequence is TGCGCCACCCCAGGGTTTAATTCACCCCTCCACTTT.